A selection of T cell receptor beta chains follows, all from one sample in a study of T cell repertoires in cytomegalovirus infection. TCRdb called the reads again in MiXCR, with one record for every CDR3 protein. The table includes about 260,000 distinct CDR3 sequences, approximately 14% detected once. Sequencing was done on a sample of PBMCs. These TCRs come from a human donor in good health (CMV status not recorded). Some clones in this sample may be carry-over from other donors' samples. Both conserved end residues are part of each CDR3. Fields, in order: clone size, CDR3 length, J gene, D gene, V gene, CDR3 protein, CDR3 DNA. D genes are given only for firm matches. A clone size is listed for some rows: how often the clone was seen (once, few, many), or a class if it is expanded.

many | 12 | TRBJ2-1 | - | TRBV6-5 | CASSYSVRGQFF | TGTGCCAGCAGTTACTCGGTCCGGGGACAGTTCTTC
- | 12 | TRBJ1-6 | - | TRBV16 | CASSRGESPLHF | TGTGCCAGCAGCAGGGGTGAGTCACCCCTCCACTTT
many | 17 | TRBJ1-5 | - | TRBV28 | CASSLPPGIPLGQPQHF | TGTGCCAGCAGTTTACCGCCGGGCATTCCCTTGGGTCAGCCCCAGCATTTT
many | 15 | TRBJ1-5 | - | TRBV12-3/TRBV12-4 | CASSTRGRGWQPQHF | TGTGCCAGCAGTACTAGGGGAAGGGGATGGCAGCCCCAGCATTTT
- | 14 | TRBJ1-5 | - | TRBV20-1 | CSATNGWGNQPQHF | TGCAGTGCCACAAACGGATGGGGAAATCAGCCCCAGCATTTT
many | 13 | TRBJ1-5 | - | TRBV7-6 | CASSRNRDQPQHF | TGTGCCAGCAGCCGAAACAGGGATCAGCCCCAGCATTTT
many | 14 | TRBJ1-1 | TRBD1 | TRBV25-1 | CASTRTGRMAEAFF | TGTGCCAGCACAAGGACAGGGAGGATGGCTGAAGCTTTCTTT
many | 15 | TRBJ2-2 | TRBD1 | TRBV7-8 | CASSFRSRGTGELFF | TGTGCCAGCAGCTTTCGCAGCAGGGGGACCGGGGAGCTGTTTTTT
- | 17 | TRBJ1-1 | TRBD1 | TRBV19 | CASSIPRQGARNTEAFF | TGTGCCAGTAGTATCCCCCGACAGGGGGCGCGGAACACTGAAGCTTTCTTT
many | 17 | TRBJ2-1 | - | TRBV4-2 | CASSQDAPGPTYNEQFF | TGTGCCAGCAGCCAAGATGCCCCGGGGCCCACCTACAATGAGCAGTTCTTC
- | 15 | TRBJ2-1 | TRBD2 | TRBV4-2 | CASSLIAGPYNEQFF | TGTGCCAGCAGCCTAATAGCGGGACCATACAATGAGCAGTTCTTC
many | 14 | TRBJ1-1 | - | TRBV7-2 | CASSLPGEITEAFF | TGTGCCAGCAGCTTACCGGGGGAAATTACTGAAGCTTTCTTT
few | 14 | TRBJ1-6 | - | TRBV29-1 | CSVSESSYNSPLHF | TGCAGCGTTTCAGAGAGCTCCTATAATTCACCCCTCCACTTT
many | 18 | TRBJ2-3 | - | TRBV28 | CASSFPRDSPPSTDTQYF | TGTGCCAGCAGTTTCCCCCGGGACTCCCCCCCTAGCACAGATACGCAGTATTTT
many | 14 | TRBJ1-1 | - | TRBV7-2 | CASSVGGMNTEAFF | TGTGCCAGCAGCGTAGGGGGGATGAACACTGAAGCTTTCTTT
- | 17 | TRBJ2-1 | TRBD1 | TRBV6-6 | CASTSYRPGGLYNEQFF | TGTGCCAGCACCTCGTACCGGCCAGGGGGCTTATACAATGAGCAGTTCTTC
- | 16 | TRBJ2-1 | - | TRBV9 | CASSVEGPTSRYEQFF | TGTGCCAGCAGCGTAGAGGGGCCCACTTCACGATATGAGCAGTTCTTC
many | 13 | TRBJ2-7 | - | TRBV19 | CASSIDKADEQYF | TGTGCCAGTAGTATAGATAAGGCGGACGAGCAGTACTTC
- | 15 | TRBJ2-2 | - | TRBV7-6 | CASSPPGRTTGELFF | TGTGCCAGCAGCCCCCCGGGACGGACCACCGGGGAGCTGTTTTTT
many | 14 | TRBJ2-7 | TRBD2 | TRBV12-3/TRBV12-4 | CASSRGLAGEEQYF | TGTGCCAGCAGCCGGGGACTAGCGGGGGAGGAGCAGTACTTC
few | 13 | TRBJ2-1 | TRBD2 | TRBV29-1 | CSSSGASYNEQFF | TGCAGCTCTAGCGGGGCCTCCTACAATGAGCAGTTCTTC
- | 13 | TRBJ2-7 | - | TRBV25-1 | CASSSGWTYEQYF | TGTGCCAGCAGTTCAGGATGGACCTACGAGCAGTACTTC
few | 15 | TRBJ2-1 | - | TRBV20-1 | CSARDWQRGGNEQFF | TGCAGTGCTAGAGATTGGCAGAGAGGGGGCAATGAGCAGTTCTTC
few | 15 | TRBJ2-7 | TRBD2 | TRBV28 | CASSHSSGSVREQYF | TGTGCCAGCAGTCACTCTAGCGGGAGCGTCCGCGAGCAGTACTTC
few | 15 | TRBJ2-6 | - | TRBV4-3 | CASGIEGSGANVLTF | TGCGCCAGTGGGATCGAGGGCTCTGGGGCCAACGTCCTGACTTTC
many | 12 | TRBJ1-5 | - | TRBV10-3 | CAISEINQPQHF | TGTGCCATCAGTGAGATTAATCAGCCCCAGCATTTT
many | 14 | TRBJ1-2 | TRBD1 | TRBV7-2 | CASSPGQGYGGYTF | TGTGCCAGCAGCCCCGGACAGGGGTATGGTGGCTACACCTTC
- | 13 | TRBJ1-1 | - | TRBV25-1 | CASRDRLNTEAFF | TGTGCCAGCAGGGACAGACTGAACACTGAAGCTTTCTTT
many | 16 | TRBJ2-1 | TRBD2 | TRBV10-3 | CAISEGIGGGQNEQFF | TGTGCCATCAGTGAGGGGATCGGGGGAGGGCAGAATGAGCAGTTCTTC
few | 15 | TRBJ2-3 | - | TRBV5-4 | CASSLDGVHTDTQYF | TGTGCCAGCAGCTTGGATGGTGTCCACACAGATACGCAGTATTTT
many | 15 | TRBJ1-6 | - | TRBV2 | CASSEGVSRNSPLHF | TGTGCCAGCAGTGAAGGTGTCTCCCGGAATTCACCCCTCCACTTT
many | 14 | TRBJ2-5 | TRBD1 | TRBV7-2 | CASSADRGQETQYF | TGTGCCAGCAGCGCCGACAGGGGACAAGAGACCCAGTACTTC
- | 19 | TRBJ1-5 | - | TRBV4-1 | CASKVDPKEAANSNQPQHF | TGCGCCAGCAAAGTCGACCCTAAAGAGGCAGCGAATAGCAATCAGCCCCAGCATTTT
many | 15 | TRBJ2-2 | - | TRBV19 | CASRLIALNTGELFF | TGTGCCAGTAGGTTGATAGCGTTGAACACCGGGGAGCTGTTTTTT
many | 17 | TRBJ2-5 | TRBD1 | TRBV4-1 | CASSQGRMTGDSETQYF | TGCGCCAGCAGCCAAGGGAGGATGACAGGGGACTCAGAGACCCAGTACTTC
few | 17 | TRBJ2-5 | TRBD1 | TRBV14 | CASSLTGGTLVQETQYF | TGTGCCAGCAGCCTGACAGGGGGCACGCTTGTCCAAGAGACCCAGTACTTC
few | 16 | TRBJ2-2 | TRBD2 | TRBV20-1 | CSARWASGRNTGELFF | TGCAGTGCTAGATGGGCTAGCGGGAGGAACACCGGGGAGCTGTTTTTT